This T cell receptor beta chain appears in the sequencing data of a study of shared clonotypes between healthy human individuals. Study-wide findings and caveats: Compared with memory subsets, naive subsets generally had larger estimated richness. Rarefaction indicated that sorted-subset sequencing remained incomplete although depth was large. Against clonotypes common to all four donors, non-shared ones had lower generation probabilities.

Regarding this clone: Its specificity is not known.

The method was immunoSEQ multiplex PCR; TCRdb's version includes in-frame clones alone and lacks a portion of them. This sample has about 380,000 clones, with just over 95% found just once. Specimen: memory CD8+ T cells sorted from blood. Subset denoted: CD45RO+ cells pooled with CCR7-negative TemRA cells. This clonotype was obtained from a man aged 25 to 40 in good health.

The CDR3 coding sequence is TGTGCCAGCAGTTTAGAGGTCTGGTATGGCTACACCTTC. This codes for CASSLEVWYGYTF. The rearrangement joins TRBV28 to TRBJ1-2, with D unclear. Germline V gene data show CDR1 as MDHEN and CDR2 as SYDVKM. The CDR3 length is 13 residues. Trimming removed 2 bases from V and 5 bases from J, with 9 bases in between.